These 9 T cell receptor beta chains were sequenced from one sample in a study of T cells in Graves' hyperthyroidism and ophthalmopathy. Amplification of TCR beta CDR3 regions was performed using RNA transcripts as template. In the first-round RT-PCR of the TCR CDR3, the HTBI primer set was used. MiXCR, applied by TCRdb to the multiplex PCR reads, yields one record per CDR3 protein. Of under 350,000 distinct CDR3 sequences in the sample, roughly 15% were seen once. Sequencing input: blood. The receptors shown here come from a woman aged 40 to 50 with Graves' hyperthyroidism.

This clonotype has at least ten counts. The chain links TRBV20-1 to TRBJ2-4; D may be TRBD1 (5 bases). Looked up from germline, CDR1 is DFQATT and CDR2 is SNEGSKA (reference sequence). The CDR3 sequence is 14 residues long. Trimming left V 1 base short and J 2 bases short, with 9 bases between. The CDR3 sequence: CSARGTSTKNIQYF. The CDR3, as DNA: TGCAGTGCTAGAGGGACATCGACCAAAAACATTCAGTACTTC.

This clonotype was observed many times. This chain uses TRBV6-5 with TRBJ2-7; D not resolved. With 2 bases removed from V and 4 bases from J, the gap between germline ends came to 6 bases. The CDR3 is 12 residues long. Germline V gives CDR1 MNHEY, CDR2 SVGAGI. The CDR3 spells CASSYNGYEQYF. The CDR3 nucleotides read TGTGCCAGCAGTTACAATGGTTACGAGCAGTACTTC.

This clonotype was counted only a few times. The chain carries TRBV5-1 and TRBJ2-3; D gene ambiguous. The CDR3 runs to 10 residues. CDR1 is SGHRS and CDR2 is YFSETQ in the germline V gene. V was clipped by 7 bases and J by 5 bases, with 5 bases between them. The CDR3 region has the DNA TGCGCCAGCTCGGGAGATACGCAGTATTTT. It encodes CASSGDTQYF.

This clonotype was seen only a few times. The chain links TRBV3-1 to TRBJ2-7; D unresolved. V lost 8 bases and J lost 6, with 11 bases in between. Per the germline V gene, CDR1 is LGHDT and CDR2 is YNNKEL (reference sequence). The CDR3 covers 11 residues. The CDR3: CASQNSLEQYF. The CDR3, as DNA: TGTGCCAGCCAGAACTCCCTCGAGCAGTACTTC.

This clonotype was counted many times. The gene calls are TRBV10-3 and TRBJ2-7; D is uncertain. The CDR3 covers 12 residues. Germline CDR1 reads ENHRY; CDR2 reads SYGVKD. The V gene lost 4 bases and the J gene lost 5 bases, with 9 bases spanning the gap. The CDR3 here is CAISGKGNEQYF. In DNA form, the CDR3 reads TGTGCCATCAGTGGGAAGGGAAACGAGCAGTACTTC.

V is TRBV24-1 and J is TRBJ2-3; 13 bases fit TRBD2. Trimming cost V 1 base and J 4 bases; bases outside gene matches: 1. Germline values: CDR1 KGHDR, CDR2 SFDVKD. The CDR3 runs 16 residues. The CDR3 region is CATSDFTSGRADTQYF. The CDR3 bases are TGTGCCACCAGTGATTTTACTAGCGGGAGGGCAGATACGCAGTATTTT.

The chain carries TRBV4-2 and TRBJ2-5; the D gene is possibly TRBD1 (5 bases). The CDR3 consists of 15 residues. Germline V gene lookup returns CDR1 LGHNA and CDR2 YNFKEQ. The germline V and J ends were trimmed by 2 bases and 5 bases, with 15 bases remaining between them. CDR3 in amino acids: CASSQIIGARETQYF. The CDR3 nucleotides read TGTGCCAGCAGCCAAATTATTGGGGCTCGGGAGACCCAGTACTTC.

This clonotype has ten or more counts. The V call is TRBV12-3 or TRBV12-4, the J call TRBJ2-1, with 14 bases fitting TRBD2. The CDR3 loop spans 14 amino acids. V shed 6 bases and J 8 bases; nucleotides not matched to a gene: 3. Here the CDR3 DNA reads TGTGCCAGCAGGGGGACTAGCGGGAGAGATGAGCAGTTCTTC. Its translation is CASRGTSGRDEQFF.

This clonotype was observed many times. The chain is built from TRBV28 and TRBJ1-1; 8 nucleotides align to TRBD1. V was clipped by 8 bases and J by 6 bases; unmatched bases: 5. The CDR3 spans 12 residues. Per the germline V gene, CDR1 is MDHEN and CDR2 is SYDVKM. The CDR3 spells CASVIQGAEAFF. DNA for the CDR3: TGTGCCAGCGTGATACAGGGGGCTGAAGCTTTCTTT.